This T cell receptor (beta chain) was observed in a study of shared clonotypes between healthy human individuals. Genomic DNA (from each subset) was split evenly across several immunoSEQ plates. Repertoires were generated with immunoSEQ multiplex PCR, while TCRdb's copy carries only in-frame clones and drops some. The table lists around 1.1 million clones, 60% to 85% of them singletons. Concerning this clone: Its antigen is as yet unknown. Other nucleotide sequences in the sample specify the same CDR3.

Donors were healthy HIV-negative adults without recently reported acute infections or vaccinations. Trimming shortened V by 0 bases and J by 0 bases, and 7 bases separated the two germline ends. Germline V CDR1 and CDR2: SGHRS, YFSETQ. This CDR3 region has 15 residues. Whole-study findings and limits: Naive CD4 clonotypes overlapped across a few donors at roughly 5%. An anticipated effect of sequencing depth on clonotype sharing among donors was recognized.

The sequence derives from a man younger than 30 in good health. Some clones in this sample may be carry-over from other donors' samples. This chain links TRBV5-1 with TRBJ2-1; D uncertain. Material for sequencing was memory CD4+ T cells from PBMCs. Regarding subset: CD45RA-negative fraction. The CDR3 sequence: CASSLASSSYNEQFF. Written as DNA, the CDR3 is TGCGCCAGCAGCTTGGCATCGAGCTCCTACAATGAGCAGTTCTTC.